Listed here is a single TCR beta chain. This clone was picked up a small number of times. The antigen this receptor binds is unknown. Base qualities were left out, and no much larger clone turns up one base away. This entry is derived from a study of cytomegalovirus exposure and HLA in healthy donors (dated by TCRdb to 2016 to 2017). Regarding the research as a whole: According to a later analysis, the 120 or so validation repertoires were produced on the same platform as the 700 or so repertoires of the first cohort. The study combined high-throughput TCR immunosequencing, statistical association of individual TCRs with disease status, and machine learning to predict cytomegalovirus infection status. Besides the first cohort of some 670 subjects, a separate validation cohort made up of 120 or so different subjects was used. The study was designed to test whether signatures of past pathogen exposure could be identified by cataloging public T cell receptors.

Library method: the immunoSEQ multiplex PCR assay. Per the original workflow: A statistical classification framework was built to diagnose cytomegalovirus status from the catalog of TCR beta chain sequences. Drawn from immuneACCESS, this table holds only the in-frame rearrangements with V and J called that TCRdb kept. Clones are partly lost; checked studies trace under half to an unresolved V gene and leave the rest unexplained. The V and J calls and the clone size are those of that table, but D and trimming were determined from the DNA. The sample table records roughly 67,000 clones; about 90% of these occur just once. 2.5% to 3.5% of the sample is held by the ten biggest clonotypes. The germline V gene (reference sequence) sets CDR1 to MNHEY and CDR2 to SMNVEV. V is pared back by 6 bases and J by 1 base, with 15 bases lying between the germline termini. Including the terminal cysteine and phenylalanine, the CDR3 comprises 15 residues. Left in the record is the CDR3 DNA by itself, 45 bases read in frame from the first base.

General study outcomes and caveats: Subsequent analysis determined that TCRs grouped into clusters in the first cohort also showed a tendency toward co-occurrence across the roughly 120 validation repertoires, and about 93% of cluster scores exceeded 0. The classifier was reported to diagnose cytomegalovirus status with high specificity and sensitivity in both the original and validation cohorts. The study listed approximately 150 TCR beta chains as associated with cytomegalovirus. Most TCR sequences were observed very rarely across donors, whereas some public TCRs were present in many individuals. The authors suggested that the approach could potentially be generalized to other disease states and immunological phenotypes. A later analysis had no HLA typing for the validation cohort, so co-occurrence there was scored across all 130 or so repertoires. A few of the identified cytomegalovirus-associated TCR beta chains were confirmed in vitro to be specific for cytomegalovirus antigens.

Donors formed part of the validation cohort, which comprised 120 subjects and was distinct from the first cohort of over 500 subjects. The TCR sequence derives from a young man in good health and CMV-seronegative. The sample consisted of PBMCs. In this chain, TRBV27 is recombined with TRBJ1-1, with a weak D call of TRBD1 (5 bases match). The sequenced DNA is TGTGCCAGCAGGGTTCTAAATCAGGGGAACACTGAAGCTTTCTTT. It specifies CASRVLNQGNTEAFF.